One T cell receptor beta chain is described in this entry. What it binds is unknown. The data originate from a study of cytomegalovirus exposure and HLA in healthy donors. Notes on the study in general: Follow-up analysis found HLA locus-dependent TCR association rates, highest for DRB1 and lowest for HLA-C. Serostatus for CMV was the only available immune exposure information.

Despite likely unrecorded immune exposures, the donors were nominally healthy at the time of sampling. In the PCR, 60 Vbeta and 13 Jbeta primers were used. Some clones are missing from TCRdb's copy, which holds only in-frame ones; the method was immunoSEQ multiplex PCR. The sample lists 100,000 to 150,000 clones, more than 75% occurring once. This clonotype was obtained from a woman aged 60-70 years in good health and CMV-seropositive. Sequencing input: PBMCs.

The CDR3 is CAWTPGQGYEQYF. The CDR3 bases are TGTGCCTGGACCCCGGGACAGGGCTACGAGCAGTACTTC. This chain joins TRBV30 and TRBJ2-7; 9 nucleotides agree with TRBD1. Germline CDR1 GTSNPN, CDR2 SVGIG (reference sequence). The CDR3 length is 13 residues. The V and J ends lost 4 bases and 3 bases, in that order; junction bases with no gene match: 4. Full variable domain (outside the CDR3, taken from reference TRBV30 and TRBJ2-7): SQTIHQWPATLVQPVGSPLSLECTVEGTSNPNLYWYRQAAGRGLQLLFYSVGIGQISSEVPQNLSASRPQDRQFILSSKKLLLSDSGFYLCAWTPGQGYEQYFGPGTRLTVT.